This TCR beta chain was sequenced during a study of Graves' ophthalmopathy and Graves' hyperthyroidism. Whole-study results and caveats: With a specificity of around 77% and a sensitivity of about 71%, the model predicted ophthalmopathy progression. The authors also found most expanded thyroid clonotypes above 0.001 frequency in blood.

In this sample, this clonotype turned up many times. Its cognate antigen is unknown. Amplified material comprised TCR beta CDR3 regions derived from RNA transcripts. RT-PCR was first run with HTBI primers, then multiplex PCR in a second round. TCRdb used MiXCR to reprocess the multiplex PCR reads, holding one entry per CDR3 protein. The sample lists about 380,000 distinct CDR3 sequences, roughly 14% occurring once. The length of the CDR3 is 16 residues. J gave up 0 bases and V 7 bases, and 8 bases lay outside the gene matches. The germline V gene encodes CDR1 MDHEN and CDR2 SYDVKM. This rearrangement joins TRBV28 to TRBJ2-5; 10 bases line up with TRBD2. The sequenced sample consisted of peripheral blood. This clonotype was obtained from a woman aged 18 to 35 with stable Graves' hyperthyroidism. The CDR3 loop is CASISRTSGYQETQYF. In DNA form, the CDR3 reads TGTGCCAGCATTTCCCGGACTAGCGGATACCAAGAGACCCAGTACTTC.